The 25 T cell receptor beta chains below come from one sample, sequenced in a study of T cell responses to AZD1222 COVID-19 vaccine. Measured with immunoSEQ multiplex PCR; TCRdb has only the in-frame clones, and not every one. The table includes 120,000 to 150,000 clones, 80% to 90% detected once. Sequences were derived from peripheral blood, sampled on day 0 of AZD1222 vaccination. These receptors were collected from an adult in good health.

V gene TRBV4-2 combines with J gene TRBJ2-4; 7 nucleotides align to TRBD1. The length of the CDR3 is 18 residues. Trimming at V came to 1 base and at J to 0 bases, leaving 9 bases not matched to a gene. Germline V gene lookup returns CDR1 LGHNA and CDR2 YNFKEQ. CDR3 in DNA: TGTGCCAGCAGCCAAGGACAGGGCGCAGCCCTAGCCAAAAACATTCAGTACTTC. Protein sequence: CASSQGQGAALAKNIQYF.

This sequence joins TRBV28 and TRBJ2-1, with 9 nucleotides matching TRBD2. Trimming took 3 bases from V and 7 from J; bases not matched to a gene: 13. Germline V gene sequence: CDR1 MDHEN, CDR2 SYDVKM. CDR3 size: 17 residues. The CDR3 region has the DNA TGTGCCAGCAGTTTGTTTCAGGCGGGAGGGCAGATGAATGAGCAGTTCTTC. It specifies CASSLFQAGGQMNEQFF.

The rearrangement joins TRBV7-2 to TRBJ2-2; perhaps TRBD2 as D (5 bases). The ends were cut back, 1 base at V and 0 bases at J, with 9 bases in the middle. CDR3 length: 16 residues. Germline assignment: CDR1 SGHTA and CDR2 FQGNSA. The CDR3 loop reads CASSLVLAANTGELFF. The CDR3 coding sequence is TGTGCCAGCAGCTTAGTCCTAGCAGCGAACACCGGGGAGCTGTTTTTT. The full variable domain, completed using reference TRBV7-2 and TRBJ2-2, is GAGVSQSPSNKVTEKGKDVELRCDPISGHTALYWYRQSLGQGLEFLIYFQGNSAPDKSGLPSDRFSAERTGGSVSTLTIQRTQQEDSAVYLCASSLVLAANTGELFFGEGSRLTVL.

The chain has TRBV12-5 and TRBJ2-1; 11 bases agree with TRBD2. CDR3 length: 15 amino acids. V lost 6 bases, J lost 7 bases, and 8 bases stayed unmatched. The germline V gene encodes CDR1 LGHNT and CDR2 FRNRAP. CDR3 DNA: TGTGCTAGTGGATCACTAGCGGGAGTCGGTAATGAGCAGTTCTTC. Its translation is CASGSLAGVGNEQFF.

Note on this clone: This sample includes further DNA sequences coding for the same CDR3. The V gene is TRBV28, the J gene TRBJ2-2; D gene unclear. The ends were cut back, 2 bases at V and 5 bases at J, with 3 bases in the middle. This CDR3 contains 12 residues. CDR1 and CDR2 (germline): MDHEN, SYDVKM. The CDR3 DNA reads TGTGCCAGCAGTTTAGGGACCGGGGAGCTGTTTTTT. The encoded protein is CASSLGTGELFF. Looking up the rest from reference TRBV28 and TRBJ2-2 gives the full variable domain: DVKVTQSSRYLVKRTGEKVFLECVQDMDHENMFWYRQDPGLGLRLIYFSYDVKMKEKGDIPEGYSVSREKKERFSLILESASTNQTSMYLCASSLGTGELFFGEGSRLTVL.

The genes are TRBV29-1 and TRBJ2-2; maybe TRBD1 (5 bases). The V gene lost 6 bases and the J gene lost 1 base, with 18 bases spanning the gap. Germline V gene sequence: CDR1 SQVTM, CDR2 ANQGSEA. The CDR3 loop spans 16 amino acids. The CDR3 reads CSVSDPQGENTGELFF. DNA of the CDR3: TGCAGCGTCTCAGACCCGCAGGGTGAGAACACCGGGGAGCTGTTTTTT.

The V call is TRBV7-2, the J call TRBJ2-2, with D maybe TRBD1 (6 bases). Germline-derived CDR1 and CDR2 are SGHTA and FQGNSA. The germline V and J ends were trimmed by 1 base and 0 bases, with 12 bases remaining between them. The CDR3 runs to 17 residues. The CDR3 bases are TGTGCCAGCAGCTTAGATGGGCAGGGGCCGAACACCGGGGAGCTGTTTTTT. Translation gives CASSLDGQGPNTGELFF.

The chain has TRBV24-1 and TRBJ2-1; D is unclear. Looked up from germline, CDR1 is KGHDR and CDR2 is SFDVKD. CDR3 size: 14 residues. V shed 4 bases and J shed 6 bases, with 12 bases lying between them. DNA of the CDR3: TGTGCCACCAGTGACCCCCGATCCGTCAATGAGCAGTTCTTC. Translating gives CATSDPRSVNEQFF.

V is TRBV6-5 and J is TRBJ1-1; tentatively, D is TRBD1 (6 bases). CDR3 length: 13 amino acids. Germline V CDR1 and CDR2: MNHEY, SVGAGI. The V end was cut by 5 bases, the J end by 4 bases, with 11 bases between. The CDR3 loop reads CASSRGPSTEAFF. The CDR3, as DNA: TGTGCCAGCAGTCGGGGGCCAAGCACTGAAGCTTTCTTT.

The rearrangement joins TRBV5-1 to TRBJ2-4, with D uncertain. The V gene's germline CDR1 is SGHRS and CDR2 YFSETQ. The CDR3 length is 12 residues. The V gene lost 0 bases and the J gene lost 5 bases, with 3 bases spanning the gap. The CDR3 loop reads CASSLGENIQYF. CDR3 coding DNA: TGCGCCAGCAGCTTGGGGGAAAACATTCAGTACTTC.

This clone was seen a single time. The chain couples TRBV21-1 to TRBJ1-5. TRBV21-1 is flagged as a pseudogene. The CDR3 sequence is 14 residues long. CDR3 sequence reads: CASCRGADNQPQHF. CDR3 in DNA: TGTGCCAGTTGTAGGGGGGCCGACAATCAGCCCCAGCATTTT.

CDR3: CASSRSTPGRSGRRDTEAFF. CDR3 nucleotides: TGTGCCAGTAGTCGGTCTACCCCGGGACGCTCCGGTAGACGGGACACTGAAGCTTTCTTT. V is TRBV19 and J is TRBJ1-1, with D possibly being TRBD1 (5 bases). The CDR3 loop spans 20 amino acids. V lost 5 bases and J lost 3, with 31 bases in between. CDR1 LNHDA and CDR2 SQIVND come from the germline V gene (reference sequence).

The rearrangement links TRBV27 to TRBJ1-1; 10 positions match TRBD1. Germline-derived CDR1 and CDR2 are MNHEY and SMNVEV (reference sequence). After removal of 6 bases from V and 0 bases from J, the junction contained 4 bases not matched to a gene. This CDR3 region has 15 residues. In DNA form, the CDR3 reads TGTGCCAGCAGGCGGGACAGGGGCCTGAACACTGAAGCTTTCTTT. It yields the protein CASRRDRGLNTEAFF.

The CDR3: CASSPPLSTGIRTEAFF. The CDR3 region has the DNA TGTGCCAGCTCACCACCGCTATCGACAGGGATTCGCACTGAAGCTTTCTTT. The V call is TRBV18, the J call TRBJ1-1, with 7 bases identical to TRBD1. Germline-derived CDR1 and CDR2 are KGHSH and LQKENI. The CDR3 extends over 17 amino acids. V lost 0 bases, J lost 4 bases, and 11 bases stayed unmatched. Full variable domain (missing parts from reference TRBV18 and TRBJ1-1): NAGVMQNPRHLVRRRGQEARLRCSPMKGHSHVYWYRQLPEEGLKFMVYLQKENIIDESGMPKERFSAEFPKEGPSILRIQQVVRGDSAAYFCASSPPLSTGIRTEAFFGQGTRLTVV.

This rearrangement joins TRBV5-4 to TRBJ2-5, with D possibly TRBD1 on 5 matching bases. Germline CDR1 reads SGHNT; CDR2 reads YYREEE (reference sequence). V was shortened by 4 bases and J by 5 bases, with 15 bases between the two germline ends. The CDR3 is 14 amino acids. CDR3 DNA: TGTGCCAGCAGCCCACAGACAGTGAGGGAGACCCAGTACTTC. Its protein is CASSPQTVRETQYF.

The chain combines TRBV14 with TRBJ2-7, with TRBD2 as a possible D gene (5 bases). The CDR3 covers 16 residues. Trimming pared 4 bases from V and 0 bases from J, leaving 16 bases between. Germline CDR1 is SGHDN and CDR2 is FVKESK. The CDR3 is CASSPRGRFDSYEQYF. In nucleotides, the CDR3 is TGTGCCAGCAGCCCCAGAGGGCGCTTCGACTCCTACGAGCAGTACTTC.

This chain uses TRBV29-1 with TRBJ2-5; TRBD1 is a possible D gene (5 bases). The V end lost 4 bases, the J end lost 7 bases, and 22 bases lay between the germline ends. CDR1 and CDR2 from the germline V gene are SQVTM and ANQGSEA. The CDR3 covers 15 residues. The CDR3 here is CSVGDATATKRTQYF. The DNA of the CDR3 is TGCAGCGTTGGAGATGCGACAGCCACCAAGAGGACCCAGTACTTC.

In DNA, the CDR3 is TGCGCCAGCAGCTTGGATACAGCAGGCGGCGGGGAGCAGTTCTTC. It specifies CASSLDTAGGGEQFF. The V gene is TRBV5-1, the J gene TRBJ2-1; D might be TRBD2 (5 bases). Trimming pared 0 bases from V and 10 bases from J, leaving 17 bases between. Germline V gene sequence: CDR1 SGHRS, CDR2 YFSETQ. The CDR3 is made up of 15 amino acids.

This chain uses TRBV27 with TRBJ2-1; 8 nucleotides agree with TRBD1. Germline V gives CDR1 MNHEY, CDR2 SMNVEV (reference sequence). The CDR3 contains 14 residues. J gave up 5 bases and V 5 bases, and 5 bases lay outside the gene matches. The CDR3 nucleotides are TGTGCCAGCAGTCTACGGACAGGGAACAATGAGCAGTTCTTC. This translates into CASSLRTGNNEQFF.

The chain carries TRBV7-8 and TRBJ1-5; unclear D gene. V gave up 5 bases and J gave up 4 bases, with 9 bases separating them. The CDR3 contains 13 residues. CDR1 SGHVS and CDR2 FQNEAQ come from the germline V gene. CDR3 loop: CASSQDRNQPQHF. The CDR3 region has the DNA TGTGCCAGCAGCCAGGACCGGAATCAGCCCCAGCATTTT.

The chain recombines TRBV4-3 with TRBJ2-1; 10 nucleotides align to TRBD2. Trimming removed 0 bases from V and 3 bases from J; junction bases left unmatched: 2. This CDR3 region has 16 residues. The germline gives CDR1 LGHNA, CDR2 YSLEER. The CDR3 region is CASSQELAGNYNEQFF. The CDR3 DNA reads as TGCGCCAGCAGCCAAGAACTAGCGGGAAACTACAATGAGCAGTTCTTC.

V and J are TRBV18 and TRBJ1-2, with D perhaps TRBD1 (6 bases). The CDR3 covers 13 residues. The V gene lost 3 bases and the J gene lost 4 bases, with 9 bases spanning the gap. Germline CDR1 is KGHSH and CDR2 is LQKENI. The DNA for the CDR3 is TGTGCCAGCTCACCTGGACAGTCCTATGGCTACACCTTC. Translating gives CASSPGQSYGYTF. The variable domain in full, completed from reference TRBV18 and TRBJ1-2, reads NAGVMQNPRHLVRRRGQEARLRCSPMKGHSHVYWYRQLPEEGLKFMVYLQKENIIDESGMPKERFSAEFPKEGPSILRIQQVVRGDSAAYFCASSPGQSYGYTFGSGTRLTVV.

The chain links TRBV7-9 to TRBJ1-2; 7 bases agree with TRBD1. V was pared by 1 base and J by 7 bases, with 12 bases of the junction left unmatched. CDR3 length equals 16 residues. Germline lookup yields CDR1 SEHNR and CDR2 FQNEAQ (reference sequence). This CDR3 reads CASSLDADRVVVGYTF. In DNA form, the CDR3 reads TGTGCCAGCAGCTTAGACGCTGACAGGGTAGTTGTTGGCTACACCTTC.

The chain uses TRBV10-3 and TRBJ1-2, with TRBD1 matching over 9 bases. The CDR3 totals 12 residues. V shed 10 bases, J shed 8 bases, and the junction held 8 bases outside the gene matches. CDR1 and CDR2 from the germline V gene are ENHRY and SYGVKD. CDR3 residues: CATEQGAGGYTF. The CDR3 bases are TGTGCCACCGAACAGGGGGCAGGGGGCTACACCTTC.

The rearrangement uses TRBV4-3 and TRBJ2-2; 9 bases map to TRBD1. This CDR3 comprises 14 residues. Looked up from germline, CDR1 is LGHNA and CDR2 is YSLEER. V lost 3 bases, J lost 14 bases, and 10 bases stayed unmatched. The CDR3 DNA follows: TGCGCCAGCAGCCAGGCCCCGGGACAGGGAGCTCTGTTTTTT. As protein: CASSQAPGQGALFF.